The clone carrying this TCR beta chain has a count of ten or more. Its matching antigen is unknown. MiXCR, applied by TCRdb to the 5' RACE reads, yields one record per CDR3 protein. The sample has 90,000 to 100,000 distinct CDR3 sequences, 7.5% to 9% seen once; the top ten hold about a tenth. The source of the sample is a study of CD8 T cells in ankylosing spondylitis. Study-level results: With a CD8+ phenotype, disease-linked clones were relatively rare in peripheral blood. Disease-linked clones were reportedly significantly enriched in matched ankylosing spondylitis synovial fluid. Earlier studies detected some motif variants in reactive arthritis synovial fluid and blood.

The CDR3 extends over 14 amino acids. V was clipped by 6 bases and J by 3 bases, with 12 bases between them. The germline V gene encodes CDR1 SGHTS and CDR2 YDEGEE. The V and J genes are TRBV5-8 and TRBJ1-4; D is ambiguous. What was sequenced was blood, either unsorted or a sorted T cell fraction (not recorded which). The receptor was isolated from a male donor with ankylosing spondylitis or in good health (not recorded which). DNA for the CDR3: TGTGCCAGCAACGCCGGAGAGGCTAATGAAAAACTGTTTTTT. Encoded protein: CASNAGEANEKLFF.